This T cell receptor (beta chain) was sequenced in a study of T cells after yellow fever vaccination. TCRdb itself ran the 5' RACE reads through MiXCR, one entry per CDR3 protein. The table shows 300,000 or so distinct CDR3 sequences, with roughly 8.3% occurring only once. This clonotype came up a few times. Antigen: not known. Study outcomes and limitations: In post-booster samples, most primary-vaccination clones reappeared (about 96% CD4, about 91% CD8).

The trim removed 9 bases at V and 7 bases at J, leaving 12 bases unmatched. The CDR3 runs to 14 residues. Germline V gene sequence: CDR1 KGHSH, CDR2 LQKENI. The chain links TRBV18 to TRBJ2-7, with 10 bases fitting TRBD1. This sample comprised PBMCs, obtained roughly 46 days after the first yellow fever vaccination. This clonotype was obtained from a man in his late teens or twenties who received the YFV17D yellow fever vaccine. CDR3 coding DNA: TGTGCCAGTTCCCCCAGGACAGGGGGTAGGGAGCAGTACTTC. Its protein is CASSPRTGGREQYF.